This T cell receptor beta chain stems from a study of T cells after yellow fever vaccination. About the study: Some fractions had low cell numbers, and these were prepared with SMART-Seq v4 Ultra Low Input. Study-wide results and caveats: Sorted repertoires could include abundant contaminating clonotypes from bulk cells. Peaking on day 5 versus 15, the secondary response was faster but weaker. Detected again after the booster were most primary-vaccination clones, at almost 97% CD4 and about 90% CD8.

Turning to this clonotype: Antigen specificity is unknown.

Each CDR3 protein is one row after TCRdb ran MiXCR on the 5' RACE reads. The sample shows over 120,000 distinct CDR3 sequences, approximately 6.6% of them seen only once. This sequence originates from a young man who received the YFV17D yellow fever vaccine. The sample in question was CD4+ T cells sorted from PBMCs, obtained 10 days after the yellow fever booster vaccination.

CDR3 sequence (DNA): TGTGCCAGTAGCCACCCCGCCCAGAGAGCTAGCGGGAACCAGCAGTACTTC. Translation: CASSHPAQRASGNQQYF. The chain links TRBV19 to TRBJ2-7; 9 positions match TRBD2. With 6 bases clipped from V and 8 bases from J, the junction kept 20 bases outside the gene matches. The CDR3 extends over 17 amino acids. Germline V lookup: CDR1 LNHDA, CDR2 SQIVND (reference sequence).